The present TCR beta chain was sequenced within a study of blood T cell repertoires in COVID-19. Across the study: Acute and convalescent COVID-19 samples came from the United States, Italy and Spain. Nucleic acid was either cDNA or gDNA, and it came from T cells, B-cell-depleted T cells, or PBMCs.

In the study's own analysis: Amplified reference gene primers provided the basis for estimating nucleated cell counts. This table comes from immunoSEQ multiplex PCR, and its TCRdb copy is limited to in-frame clones, with some not included. D and trimming were read from the DNA, whereas the V and J calls and clone size are those reported in that table. The table has around 160,000 clones, more than 80% seen once. CDR1 and CDR2 (germline): MNHEY, SVGAGI. The CDR3 extends over 16 amino acids. The trim removed 0 bases at V and 4 bases at J, leaving 8 bases unmatched. The receptor was isolated from a human donor with acute or convalescent COVID-19. The donor label of this sample is uncertain. The rearrangement uses TRBV6-5 and TRBJ2-7, with TRBD1 matching 8 bases. The sequencing sample was made of peripheral blood. The CDR3 region is CASSYSSEGQDYEQYF. Here the CDR3 DNA reads TGTGCCAGCAGTTACTCATCCGAGGGACAGGATTACGAGCAGTACTTC.